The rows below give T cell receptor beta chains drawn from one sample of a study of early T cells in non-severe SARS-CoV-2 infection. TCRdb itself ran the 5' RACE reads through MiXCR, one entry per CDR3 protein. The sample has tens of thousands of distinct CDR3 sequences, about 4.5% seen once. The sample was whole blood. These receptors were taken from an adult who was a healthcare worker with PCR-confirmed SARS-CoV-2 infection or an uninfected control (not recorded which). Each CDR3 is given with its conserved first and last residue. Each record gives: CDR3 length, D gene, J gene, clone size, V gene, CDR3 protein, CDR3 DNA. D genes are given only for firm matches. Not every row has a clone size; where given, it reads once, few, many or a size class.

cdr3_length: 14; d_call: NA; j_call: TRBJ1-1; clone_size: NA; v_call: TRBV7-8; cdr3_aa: CASSLVAPNTEAFF; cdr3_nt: TGTGCCAGCAGCTTAGTTGCGCCGAACACTGAAGCTTTCTTT
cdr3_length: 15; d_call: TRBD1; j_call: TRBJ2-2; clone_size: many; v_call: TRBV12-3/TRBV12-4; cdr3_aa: CASSRTGATPGELFF; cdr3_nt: TGTGCCAGCAGTAGGACAGGGGCTACACCGGGGGAGCTGTTTTTT
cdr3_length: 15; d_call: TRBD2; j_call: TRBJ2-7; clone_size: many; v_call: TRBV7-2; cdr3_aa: CASSLGGGGAWEQYF; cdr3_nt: TGTGCCAGCAGCTTAGGAGGCGGGGGGGCGTGGGAGCAGTACTTC
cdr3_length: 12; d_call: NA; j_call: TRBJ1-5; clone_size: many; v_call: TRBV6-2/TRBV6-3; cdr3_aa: CASSSVGLGWHF; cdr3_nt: TGTGCCAGCAGTTCCGTCGGATTGGGCTGGCATTTT
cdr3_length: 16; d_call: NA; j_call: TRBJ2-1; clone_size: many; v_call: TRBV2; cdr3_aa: CASSVAGTSTYNEQFF; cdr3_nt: TGTGCCAGCAGTGTCGCCGGGACAAGTACCTACAATGAGCAGTTCTTC
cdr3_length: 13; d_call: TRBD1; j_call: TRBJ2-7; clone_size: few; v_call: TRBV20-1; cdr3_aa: CSAVDRTAYEQYF; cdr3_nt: TGCAGTGCTGTGGACAGGACCGCCTACGAGCAGTACTTC
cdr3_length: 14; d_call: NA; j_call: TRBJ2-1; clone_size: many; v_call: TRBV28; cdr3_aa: CASSSTGFTNEQFF; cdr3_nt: TGTGCCAGCAGTTCGACCGGTTTCACCAATGAGCAGTTCTTC
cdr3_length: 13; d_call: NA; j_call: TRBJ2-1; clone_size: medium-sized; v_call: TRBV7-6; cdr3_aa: CASSLAQRNEQFF; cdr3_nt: TGTGCCAGCAGCTTAGCCCAGAGGAATGAGCAGTTCTTC
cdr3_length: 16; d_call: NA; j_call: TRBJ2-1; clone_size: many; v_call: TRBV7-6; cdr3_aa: CASSLGGGRSYNEQFF; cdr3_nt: TGTGCCAGCAGCTTAGGCGGAGGGCGCTCCTACAATGAGCAGTTCTTC
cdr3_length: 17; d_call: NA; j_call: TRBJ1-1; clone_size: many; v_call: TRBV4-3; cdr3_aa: CASSQDLGQLPNTEAFF; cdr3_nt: TGCGCCAGCAGCCAAGATTTAGGACAGCTCCCTAACACTGAAGCTTTCTTT
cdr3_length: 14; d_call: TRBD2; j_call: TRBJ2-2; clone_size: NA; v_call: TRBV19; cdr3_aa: CATRTSGYTGELFF; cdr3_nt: TGTGCCACCAGGACTAGCGGTTACACCGGGGAGCTGTTTTTT
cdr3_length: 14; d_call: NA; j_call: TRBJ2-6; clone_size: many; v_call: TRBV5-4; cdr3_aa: CASSFGSGANVLTF; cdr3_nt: TGTGCCAGCAGCTTCGGCTCTGGGGCCAACGTCCTGACTTTC
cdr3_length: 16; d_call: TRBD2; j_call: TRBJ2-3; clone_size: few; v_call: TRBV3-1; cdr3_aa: CAGSTGLAGGRDTQYF; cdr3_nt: TGTGCCGGCAGCACTGGACTAGCGGGGGGAAGGGATACGCAGTATTTT
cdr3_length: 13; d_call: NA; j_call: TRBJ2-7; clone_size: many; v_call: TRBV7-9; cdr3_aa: CASSLAGSHEQYF; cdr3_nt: TGTGCCAGCAGCTTAGCCGGGTCCCACGAGCAGTACTTC
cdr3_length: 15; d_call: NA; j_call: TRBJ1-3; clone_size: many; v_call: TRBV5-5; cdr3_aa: CASSLALGSGNTIYF; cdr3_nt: TGTGCCAGCAGCTTGGCCCTGGGATCAGGAAACACCATATATTTT
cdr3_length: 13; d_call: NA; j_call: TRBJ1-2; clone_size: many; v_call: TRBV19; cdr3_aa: CASSTTAGYGYTF; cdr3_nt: TGTGCCAGTAGTACCACGGCAGGTTATGGCTACACCTTC
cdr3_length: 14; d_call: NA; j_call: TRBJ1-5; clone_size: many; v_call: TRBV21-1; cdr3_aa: CASSNQGKTEPQHF; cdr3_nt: TGTGCCAGCAGCAATCAAGGGAAGACGGAGCCCCAGCATTTT
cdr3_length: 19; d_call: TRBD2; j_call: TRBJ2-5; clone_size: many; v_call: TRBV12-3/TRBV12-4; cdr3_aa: CASSLARTSGGPLQETQYF; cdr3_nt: TGTGCCAGCAGTTTAGCGCGAACTAGCGGGGGTCCTCTACAAGAGACCCAGTACTTC
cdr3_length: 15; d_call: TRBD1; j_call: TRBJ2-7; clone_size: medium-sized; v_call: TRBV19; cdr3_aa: CASSIGQGASYEQYF; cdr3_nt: TGTGCCAGTAGTATCGGCCAGGGGGCTTCCTACGAGCAGTACTTC
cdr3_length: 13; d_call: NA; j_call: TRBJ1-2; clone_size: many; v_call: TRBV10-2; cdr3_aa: CASSDNSLYGYTF; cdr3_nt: TGCGCCAGCAGTGATAACAGCCTCTATGGCTACACCTTC
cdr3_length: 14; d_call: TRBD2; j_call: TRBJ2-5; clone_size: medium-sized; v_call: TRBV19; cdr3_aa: CASNRGGAAETQYF; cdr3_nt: TGTGCCAGTAACCGGGGGGGAGCAGCAGAGACCCAGTACTTC
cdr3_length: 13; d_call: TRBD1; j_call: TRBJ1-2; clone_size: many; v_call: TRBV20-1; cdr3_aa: CSASGDRGMGYTF; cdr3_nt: TGCAGTGCTAGTGGGGACAGGGGGATGGGCTACACCTTC
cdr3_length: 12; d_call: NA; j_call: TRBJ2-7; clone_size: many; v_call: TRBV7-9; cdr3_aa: CASSPKLDEQYF; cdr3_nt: TGTGCCAGCAGCCCGAAACTCGACGAGCAGTACTTC
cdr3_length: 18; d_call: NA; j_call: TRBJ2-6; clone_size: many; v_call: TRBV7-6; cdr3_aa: CASSLRQLVSSGANVLTF; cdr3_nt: TGTGCCAGCAGCTTACGACAGCTAGTGAGCTCTGGGGCCAACGTCCTGACTTTC
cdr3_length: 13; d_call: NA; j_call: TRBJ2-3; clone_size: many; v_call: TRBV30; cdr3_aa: CASGGGSTDTQYF; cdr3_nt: TGTGCCTCTGGAGGGGGGAGCACAGATACGCAGTATTTT
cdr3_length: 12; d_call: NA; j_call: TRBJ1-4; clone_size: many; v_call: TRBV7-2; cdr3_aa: CASSLHSEKLFF; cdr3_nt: TGTGCCAGCAGCTTACATAGTGAAAAACTGTTTTTT
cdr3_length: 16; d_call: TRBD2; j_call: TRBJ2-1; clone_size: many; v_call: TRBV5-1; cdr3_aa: CASSPASGVSYNEQFF; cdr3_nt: TGCGCCAGTTCTCCGGCTAGCGGTGTATCCTACAATGAGCAGTTCTTC
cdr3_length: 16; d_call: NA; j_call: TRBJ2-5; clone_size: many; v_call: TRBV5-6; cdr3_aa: CASSLRPMGSQETQYF; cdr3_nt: TGTGCCAGCAGCTTGAGACCCATGGGGTCACAAGAGACCCAGTACTTC
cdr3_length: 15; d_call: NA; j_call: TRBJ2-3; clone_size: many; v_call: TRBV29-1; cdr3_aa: CSVEGGHVRTDTQYF; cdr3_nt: TGCAGCGTTGAAGGGGGACACGTTAGGACAGATACGCAGTATTTT
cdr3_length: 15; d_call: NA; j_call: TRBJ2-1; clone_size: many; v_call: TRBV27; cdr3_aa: CASSTSGPFYNEQFF; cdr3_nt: TGTGCCAGCAGTACATCGGGACCGTTCTACAATGAGCAGTTCTTC
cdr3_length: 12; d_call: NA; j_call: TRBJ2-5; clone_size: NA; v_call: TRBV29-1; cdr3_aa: CSGTGLQETQYF; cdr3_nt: TGCAGCGGGACGGGACTCCAAGAGACCCAGTACTTC
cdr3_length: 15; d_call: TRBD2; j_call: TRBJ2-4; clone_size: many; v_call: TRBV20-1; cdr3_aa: CSARVVRGGPWIQYF; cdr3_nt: TGCAGTGCTAGAGTGGTGCGGGGGGGCCCTTGGATTCAGTACTTC